This TCR beta chain was sequenced during a study of T cells in localized non-small cell lung cancer. Measured with immunoSEQ multiplex PCR; TCRdb has only the in-frame clones, and not every one. The table shows about 40,000 clones, with approximately 84% occurring only once. The germline V gene encodes CDR1 KGHSH and CDR2 LQKENI. With V trimmed by 6 bases and J by 2 bases, 10 bases remained unmatched. The CDR3 is 15 amino acids. Points on this clone: What it binds is unknown.

Study-wide results and caveats: The appearance of a median roughly 58 of the top 100 tumor clones was seen in adjacent lung. It was uninvolved adjacent lung that showed the highest T cell clonality, exceeding tumor. Greater T cell density in blood accompanied longer overall survival.

The genes are TRBV18 and TRBJ2-7; 7 bases align to TRBD2. The sequence derives from a man aged 35-69 years with stage I lung adenocarcinoma. Here the sequenced sample was peripheral blood, taken before any cancer treatment. CDR3 in amino acids: CASSPGGTIAYEQYF. CDR3 nucleotide sequence: TGTGCCAGCTCTCCGGGGGGTACTATCGCCTACGAGCAGTACTTC.